Listed below are T cell receptor beta chains from one sample, sequenced in a study of OX40 agonist ivuxolimab in advanced cancers. TCRdb keeps only in-frame clones here, not all; method: immunoSEQ multiplex PCR. In the table there are about 52,000 clones, 70% to 90% of which are singletons. The sample consisted of CD4+ or CD8+ T cells sorted from blood, taken in a trial of the OX40 agonist ivuxolimab. The receptor source for this set is an adult with an advanced solid tumor such as melanoma, head and neck, liver or kidney cancer. CDR3s include the opening cysteine and the closing phenylalanine or tryptophan. Each record gives: J gene, clone size, V gene, D gene, CDR3 length, CDR3 DNA, CDR3 protein. A D gene is named only where the DNA matches it firmly. Size values are once, few and many counts, or a class for expanded clones, and some rows have none.

J gene: TRBJ1-1; clone size: once; V gene: TRBV19; D gene: .; CDR3 length: 13; CDR3 DNA: TGTGCCAGTTCATGGGGGAGGAACACTGAAGCTTTCTTT; CDR3 protein: CASSWGRNTEAFF
J gene: TRBJ1-2; clone size: .; V gene: TRBV2; D gene: .; CDR3 length: 15; CDR3 DNA: TGTGCCAGCAGTGAAAGTATCCCAGGGGACTATGGCTACACCTTC; CDR3 protein: CASSESIPGDYGYTF
J gene: TRBJ1-1; clone size: .; V gene: TRBV4-1; D gene: .; CDR3 length: 14; CDR3 DNA: TGCGCCAGCAGCCAAGGGGCCGGTAACACTGAAGCTTTCTTT; CDR3 protein: CASSQGAGNTEAFF
J gene: TRBJ1-2; clone size: once; V gene: TRBV29-1; D gene: TRBD1; CDR3 length: 15; CDR3 DNA: TGCAGCGCCGAACCCCGGGGACAGAATAACTATGGCTACACCTTC; CDR3 protein: CSAEPRGQNNYGYTF
J gene: TRBJ2-1; clone size: .; V gene: TRBV7-3; D gene: .; CDR3 length: 13; CDR3 DNA: TGTGCCAGCAGCTTAACCATTCGCAATGAGCAGTTCTTC; CDR3 protein: CASSLTIRNEQFF
J gene: TRBJ2-3; clone size: once; V gene: TRBV27; D gene: .; CDR3 length: 16; CDR3 DNA: TGTGCCAGCAGTTTATCGGCAGAACTGGGGACAGATACGCAGTATTTT; CDR3 protein: CASSLSAELGTDTQYF
J gene: TRBJ2-3; clone size: .; V gene: TRBV28; D gene: .; CDR3 length: 14; CDR3 DNA: TGTGCCAGCAGTTGGGAGGGGGCGAGAAATACGCAGTATTTT; CDR3 protein: CASSWEGARNTQYF
J gene: TRBJ2-7; clone size: .; V gene: TRBV2; D gene: .; CDR3 length: 12; CDR3 DNA: TGTGCCGGCCGGGACGGGCTCTACGAGCAGTACTTC; CDR3 protein: CAGRDGLYEQYF
J gene: TRBJ2-3; clone size: .; V gene: TRBV27; D gene: TRBD2; CDR3 length: 17; CDR3 DNA: TGTGCCAGCAGTTTAGAGGCTAGCGGGGGGGTTATAGATACGCAGTATTTT; CDR3 protein: CASSLEASGGVIDTQYF
J gene: TRBJ2-7; clone size: .; V gene: TRBV30; D gene: TRBD1; CDR3 length: 12; CDR3 DNA: TGTGCCTGGAGTCCACAGGGGAACGAGCAGTACTTC; CDR3 protein: CAWSPQGNEQYF
J gene: TRBJ2-3; clone size: .; V gene: TRBV19; D gene: TRBD1; CDR3 length: 18; CDR3 DNA: TGTGCCAGTAGTATAGATCTTGGGGAGACAGGGGGGAGGGATACGCAGTATTTT; CDR3 protein: CASSIDLGETGGRDTQYF
J gene: TRBJ1-3; clone size: .; V gene: TRBV9; D gene: TRBD1; CDR3 length: 14; CDR3 DNA: TGTGCCAGCAGCCCTGGGACAGTCGGAAACACCATATATTTT; CDR3 protein: CASSPGTVGNTIYF
J gene: TRBJ2-7; clone size: .; V gene: TRBV27; D gene: TRBD1; CDR3 length: 14; CDR3 DNA: TGTGCCAGCAGTCCCCGCAGGGGGTCCTACGAGCAGTACTTC; CDR3 protein: CASSPRRGSYEQYF
J gene: TRBJ1-1; clone size: .; V gene: TRBV29-1; D gene: .; CDR3 length: 10; CDR3 DNA: TGCAGCTCTTGGGACACTGAAGCTTTCTTT; CDR3 protein: CSSWDTEAFF
J gene: TRBJ1-2; clone size: .; V gene: TRBV19; D gene: .; CDR3 length: 16; CDR3 DNA: TGTGCCAGTAGTTCCTTAACGACAGAGACCCCCTATGGCTACACCTTC; CDR3 protein: CASSSLTTETPYGYTF
J gene: TRBJ2-1; clone size: .; V gene: TRBV11-3; D gene: .; CDR3 length: 17; CDR3 DNA: TGTGCCAGCAGCCCGTGGTATTCAGACCCCCGGGGCAATGAGCAGTTCTTC; CDR3 protein: CASSPWYSDPRGNEQFF
J gene: TRBJ2-3; clone size: .; V gene: TRBV2; D gene: .; CDR3 length: 15; CDR3 DNA: TGTGCCAGCAGTGGGGACTCATTAAGCACAGATACGCAGTATTTT; CDR3 protein: CASSGDSLSTDTQYF
J gene: TRBJ2-7; clone size: once; V gene: TRBV11-2; D gene: .; CDR3 length: 14; CDR3 DNA: TGTGCCAGCAGCTTAGGGACTGGGGGTAGCGAGCAGTACTTC; CDR3 protein: CASSLGTGGSEQYF
J gene: TRBJ2-3; clone size: .; V gene: TRBV19; D gene: TRBD2; CDR3 length: 14; CDR3 DNA: TGTGCCAGTAGTCCGACTAGCGGGGGACATACGCAGTATTTT; CDR3 protein: CASSPTSGGHTQYF
J gene: TRBJ2-7; clone size: .; V gene: TRBV7-9; D gene: TRBD1; CDR3 length: 15; CDR3 DNA: TGTGCCAGCACCCACCCGGGGACAGGGGCCTACGAGCAGTACTTC; CDR3 protein: CASTHPGTGAYEQYF
J gene: TRBJ1-2; clone size: .; V gene: TRBV27; D gene: .; CDR3 length: 14; CDR3 DNA: TGTGCCAGCAGCCCTATCTGGAGCCTGGAGGGCTACACCTTC; CDR3 protein: CASSPIWSLEGYTF
J gene: TRBJ1-1; clone size: .; V gene: TRBV5-1; D gene: .; CDR3 length: 15; CDR3 DNA: TGCGCCAGCAGCTTGGCCCCAGGAATGAACACTGAAGCTTTCTTT; CDR3 protein: CASSLAPGMNTEAFF
J gene: TRBJ2-5; clone size: .; V gene: TRBV7-3; D gene: .; CDR3 length: 16; CDR3 DNA: TGTGCCAGCAGCTTAGGGGTAATGACGGATCAAGAGACCCAGTACTTC; CDR3 protein: CASSLGVMTDQETQYF
J gene: TRBJ1-1; clone size: few; V gene: TRBV30; D gene: .; CDR3 length: 12; CDR3 DNA: TGTGCCTGGAGTGTTGGCCGCACTGAAGCTTTCTTT; CDR3 protein: CAWSVGRTEAFF
J gene: TRBJ1-6; clone size: once; V gene: TRBV19; D gene: .; CDR3 length: 15; CDR3 DNA: TGTGCCAGTACCATAGGGCACGGGGGCCTTTCACCCCTCCACTTT; CDR3 protein: CASTIGHGGLSPLHF
J gene: TRBJ1-2; clone size: .; V gene: TRBV7-9; D gene: .; CDR3 length: 18; CDR3 DNA: TGTGCCAGCAGCCAGGAAACGACACCTTCGGCGGGGTTCTATGGCTACACCTTC; CDR3 protein: CASSQETTPSAGFYGYTF
J gene: TRBJ2-6; clone size: .; V gene: TRBV12-5; D gene: .; CDR3 length: 17; CDR3 DNA: TGTGCTAGTGGTTCCCCCTGGGAGAGGAGGGGGGCCAACGTCCTGACTTTC; CDR3 protein: CASGSPWERRGANVLTF
J gene: TRBJ1-1; clone size: .; V gene: TRBV4-3; D gene: TRBD1; CDR3 length: 15; CDR3 DNA: TGCGCCAGCAGCCAAGGGGGACAGGGGGCAACTGAAGCTTTCTTT; CDR3 protein: CASSQGGQGATEAFF
J gene: TRBJ1-2; clone size: .; V gene: TRBV5-1; D gene: .; CDR3 length: 14; CDR3 DNA: TGCGCCAGCAGCTTGGGACAGAATAACTATGGCTACACCTTC; CDR3 protein: CASSLGQNNYGYTF
J gene: TRBJ2-2; clone size: .; V gene: TRBV6-5; D gene: .; CDR3 length: 13; CDR3 DNA: TGTGCCAGCACCTCGGGACTTACCGGGGAGCTGTTTTTT; CDR3 protein: CASTSGLTGELFF
J gene: TRBJ2-6; clone size: many; V gene: TRBV4-2; D gene: .; CDR3 length: 17; CDR3 DNA: TGTGCCAGCAGCCAAGATTCATTCGGCTCTGGGGCCAACGTCCTGACTTTC; CDR3 protein: CASSQDSFGSGANVLTF
J gene: TRBJ1-2; clone size: .; V gene: TRBV29-1; D gene: TRBD1; CDR3 length: 16; CDR3 DNA: TGCAGCGTTTCAACTCAAGGACAGGGGGACCCCTATGGCTACACCTTC; CDR3 protein: CSVSTQGQGDPYGYTF
J gene: TRBJ2-3; clone size: .; V gene: TRBV5-1; D gene: .; CDR3 length: 14; CDR3 DNA: TGCGCCAGCACCGGAGGGGGGGGCACAGATACGCAGTATTTT; CDR3 protein: CASTGGGGTDTQYF
J gene: TRBJ1-5; clone size: .; V gene: TRBV15; D gene: .; CDR3 length: 15; CDR3 DNA: TGTGCCACCAGCAGAGATCCCGATAGCAATCAGCCCCAGCATTTT; CDR3 protein: CATSRDPDSNQPQHF
J gene: TRBJ1-1; clone size: .; V gene: TRBV5-6; D gene: .; CDR3 length: 11; CDR3 DNA: TGTGCCAGCAGCTTGATGAGTGAAGCTTTCTTT; CDR3 protein: CASSLMSEAFF
J gene: TRBJ2-7; clone size: few; V gene: TRBV4-1; D gene: .; CDR3 length: 13; CDR3 DNA: TGCGCCAGCAGCCAAGTTATTACCTACGAGCAGTACTTC; CDR3 protein: CASSQVITYEQYF
J gene: TRBJ1-6; clone size: once; V gene: TRBV6-1; D gene: .; CDR3 length: 15; CDR3 DNA: TGTGCCAGCAGTGAAGACTACTCTTATAATTCACCCCTCCACTTT; CDR3 protein: CASSEDYSYNSPLHF
J gene: TRBJ2-1; clone size: .; V gene: TRBV7-9; D gene: TRBD2; CDR3 length: 15; CDR3 DNA: TGTGCCAGCAGCTTCTCCCAGCGGGGGTACAATGAGCAGTTCTTC; CDR3 protein: CASSFSQRGYNEQFF
J gene: TRBJ2-1; clone size: once; V gene: TRBV11-2; D gene: TRBD2; CDR3 length: 15; CDR3 DNA: TGTGCCAGCACCATTAGCGGGGGAACCTACAATGAGCAGTTCTTC; CDR3 protein: CASTISGGTYNEQFF
J gene: TRBJ1-2; clone size: .; V gene: TRBV4-2; D gene: TRBD1; CDR3 length: 17; CDR3 DNA: TGTGCCAGCAGCCGAGGAACTGACAGGGGGCGGATCTATGGCTACACCTTC; CDR3 protein: CASSRGTDRGRIYGYTF
J gene: TRBJ2-7; clone size: .; V gene: TRBV30; D gene: .; CDR3 length: 13; CDR3 DNA: TGTGCTGCGGGGCGTTTGACCTCCTACGAGCAGTACTTC; CDR3 protein: CAAGRLTSYEQYF
J gene: TRBJ2-5; clone size: .; V gene: TRBV27; D gene: TRBD2; CDR3 length: 18; CDR3 DNA: TGTGCCAGCAGCTCCGTCGGCCTAGCGGGGGGACCTTTGGAGACCCAGTACTTC; CDR3 protein: CASSSVGLAGGPLETQYF
J gene: TRBJ1-2; clone size: .; V gene: TRBV7-9; D gene: .; CDR3 length: 13; CDR3 DNA: TGTGCCAGCAGCTTAGGTCAGCTCTATGGCTACACCTTC; CDR3 protein: CASSLGQLYGYTF
J gene: TRBJ2-7; clone size: .; V gene: TRBV7-9; D gene: .; CDR3 length: 17; CDR3 DNA: TGTGCCAGCAGCCCCGAGGGGCAGGGAAGGGTCGGCTACGAGCAGTACTTC; CDR3 protein: CASSPEGQGRVGYEQYF
J gene: TRBJ2-1; clone size: .; V gene: TRBV19; D gene: TRBD1; CDR3 length: 16; CDR3 DNA: TGTGCCAGTAGTCTCCGGACAGGCGAAGGGTACAATGAGCAGTTCTTC; CDR3 protein: CASSLRTGEGYNEQFF
J gene: TRBJ2-1; clone size: few; V gene: TRBV4-1; D gene: TRBD1; CDR3 length: 17; CDR3 DNA: TGCGCCAGCAGCCGGACTCCCGGGACAGGGGGCACCAATGAGCAGTTCTTC; CDR3 protein: CASSRTPGTGGTNEQFF
J gene: TRBJ1-5; clone size: .; V gene: TRBV9; D gene: .; CDR3 length: 13; CDR3 DNA: TGTGCCAGCAGCAATGGGGGGGGACAGCCCCAGCATTTT; CDR3 protein: CASSNGGGQPQHF
J gene: TRBJ1-3; clone size: .; V gene: TRBV18; D gene: .; CDR3 length: 18; CDR3 DNA: TGTGCCAGCTCACCACCCGGGGGGGGCCGGGAGACTGGAAACACCATATATTTT; CDR3 protein: CASSPPGGGRETGNTIYF